This TCR beta chain came from a study of human T cells and chemical hapten exposure. The study extracted total RNA from unfractionated whole blood. TCRdb analysed the 5' RACE reads with MiXCR anew, one entry per CDR3 protein. This sample has about 80,000 distinct CDR3 sequences, with about 8% found just once. The clonotype comes from a male donor in good health.

CDR3 nucleotide sequence: TGCAGTGCTAGAGAAGGGACGCCCTTCTCTGGCTACACCTTC. Its translation is CSAREGTPFSGYTF. The chain uses TRBV20-1 and TRBJ1-2, with D perhaps TRBD1 (5 bases). Trimming removed 0 bases at V and 7 bases at J, with 15 bases between. This CDR3 contains 14 residues. The germline V gene has CDR1 DFQATT and CDR2 SNEGSKA (reference sequence).